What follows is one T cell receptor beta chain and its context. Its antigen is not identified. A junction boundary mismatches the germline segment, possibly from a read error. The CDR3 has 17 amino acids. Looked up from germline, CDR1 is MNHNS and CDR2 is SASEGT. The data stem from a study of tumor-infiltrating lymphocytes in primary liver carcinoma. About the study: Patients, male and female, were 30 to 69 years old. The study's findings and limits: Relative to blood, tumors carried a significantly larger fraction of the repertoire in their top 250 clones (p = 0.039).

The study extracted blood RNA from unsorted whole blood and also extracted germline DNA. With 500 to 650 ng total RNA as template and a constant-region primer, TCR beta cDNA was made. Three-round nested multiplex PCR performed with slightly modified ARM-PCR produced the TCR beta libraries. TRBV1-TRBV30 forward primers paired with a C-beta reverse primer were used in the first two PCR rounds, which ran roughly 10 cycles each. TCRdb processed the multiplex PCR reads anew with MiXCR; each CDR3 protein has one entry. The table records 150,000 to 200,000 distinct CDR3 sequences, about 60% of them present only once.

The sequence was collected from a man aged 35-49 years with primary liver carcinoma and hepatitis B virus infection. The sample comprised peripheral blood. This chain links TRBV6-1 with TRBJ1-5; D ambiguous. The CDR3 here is CANSEYSSLQGNQPQHF. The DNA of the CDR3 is TGTGCCAACAGTGAATATTCTTCCCTGCAGGGCAATCAGCCCCAGCATTTT.